Listed below are T cell receptor beta chains from one sample, sequenced in a study of blood T cells in healthy people across ages. TCRdb re-called the 5' RACE reads through MiXCR, storing one row per CDR3 protein. The sample includes 660,000 or so distinct CDR3 sequences, under 70% seen only once; the top ten take over 30%. Input material: blood. The receptors stem from a man in his sixties in good health. CDR3s include the opening cysteine and the closing phenylalanine or tryptophan. The D gene is left open where the match is weak. Size tells how often a clone was seen (once, few, many) or the class of an expanded clone, and some rows leave it out.

-,TRBJ2-7,-,TRBV12-5,TGTGCTAGTGGCCTTGGGGCAAGGGGGATCTACGAGCAGTACTTC,CASGLGARGIYEQYF
-,TRBJ2-7,once,TRBV7-9,TGTGCCAGCAACAAAAGACAGGGAGGCGTGAATGAGCAGTACTTC,CASNKRQGGVNEQYF
-,TRBJ2-1,once,TRBV20-1,TGCAGTGCCGCACACAGCTCCTACAATGAGCAGTTCTTC,CSAAHSSYNEQFF
TRBD2,TRBJ2-1,-,TRBV5-1,TGCGCCAGCAGCTTGGGGACTAGCGGGGGGGTTAGCTCCTACAATGAGCAGTTCTTC,CASSLGTSGGVSSYNEQFF
TRBD2,TRBJ2-7,-,TRBV6-2/TRBV6-3,TGTGCCAGCATTCGACTAGCGGGGACAGGCGAGCAGTACTTC,CASIRLAGTGEQYF
-,TRBJ2-5,-,TRBV11-1,TGTGCCAGCAGCTTACAGGACCTTATAAATCAAGAGACCCAGTACTTC,CASSLQDLINQETQYF
-,TRBJ2-7,many,TRBV29-1,TGCAGCGCTCAGGGCGGGCGGTCTTCCTACGAGCAGTACTTC,CSAQGGRSSYEQYF
-,TRBJ1-1,-,TRBV20-1,TGCAGTGCTAGAGAAGAAGGACAGCCGAACACTGAAGCTTTCTTT,CSAREEGQPNTEAFF
TRBD2,TRBJ2-3,-,TRBV4-1,TGCGCCAGCAGCCACGGACTAGGCAGCACAGATACGCAGTATTTT,CASSHGLGSTDTQYF
-,TRBJ2-7,once,TRBV2,TGTGCCAGCGTAGGTGGCTCCTACGAGCAGTACTTC,CASVGGSYEQYF
-,TRBJ2-6,-,TRBV3-1,TGTGCCAGCAGCCACACAGGGACCGACCCCAACGTCCTGACTTTC,CASSHTGTDPNVLTF
-,TRBJ2-5,-,TRBV20-1,TGCAGTGCTAGAGATGGGCAGGCGGGCAAAGAGACCCAGTACTTC,CSARDGQAGKETQYF
-,TRBJ2-1,-,TRBV20-1,TGCAGTGCTACCCGGACTGAAAATGAGCAGTTCTTC,CSATRTENEQFF
-,TRBJ2-5,few,TRBV5-1,TGCGCCAGCAGCTTGGGTACATGGCCCCAAGAGACCCAGTACTTC,CASSLGTWPQETQYF
-,TRBJ2-3,-,TRBV20-1,TGCAGTGCTCTTTCGGAGACTAGGACAGATACGCAGTATTTT,CSALSETRTDTQYF
-,TRBJ2-4,-,TRBV7-2,TGTGCCAGCAGCCCGGCTACGGGGTCGGACATTCAGTACTTC,CASSPATGSDIQYF
TRBD2,TRBJ2-1,few,TRBV20-1,TGCAGTGCATATACTAGCGGGGGTAAAGATGAGCAGTTCTTC,CSAYTSGGKDEQFF
TRBD2,TRBJ2-3,few,TRBV12-3/TRBV12-4,TGTGCCAGCAATACCGATGGCGGGGGATGGGGAGATACGCAGTATTTT,CASNTDGGGWGDTQYF
TRBD1,TRBJ1-2,-,TRBV4-2,TGTGCCAGCAGCCAAGACCGAGGACAGGGAGGAGGCTACACCTTC,CASSQDRGQGGGYTF
TRBD1,TRBJ2-5,-,TRBV2,TGTGCCAGCAGTAGGGACAGGGGTGTGCAGACCCAGTACTTC,CASSRDRGVQTQYF
TRBD1,TRBJ2-1,-,TRBV20-1,TGCAGTGCAACGGACAGGGGAGAGACCCAGTTCTTC,CSATDRGETQFF
-,TRBJ2-5,few,TRBV7-2,TGTGCCAGCAGCTTATCGGGGGGCCGATCAGAGACCCAGTACTTC,CASSLSGGRSETQYF
-,TRBJ2-6,many,TRBV20-1,TGCAGTGCCAAGAGGGGGGCCAACGTCCTGACTTTC,CSAKRGANVLTF
-,TRBJ1-6,-,TRBV7-6,TGTGCCAGCAGCCCCCTTGGGCACCAGTATAATTCACCCCTCCACTTT,CASSPLGHQYNSPLHF
-,TRBJ1-5,-,TRBV6-6,TGTGCCTCCCAGGGCGGGTCCTCGCCCCAGCATTTT,CASQGGSSPQHF
-,TRBJ2-7,-,TRBV9,TGTGCCAGCAGCGTCGGCAGCGGTTCCCGCGAGCAGTACTTC,CASSVGSGSREQYF
-,TRBJ2-6,-,TRBV7-9,TGTGCCAGCAGCCCCAGGAGGGGTGAGGCCAACGTCCTGACTTTC,CASSPRRGEANVLTF
TRBD2,TRBJ2-1,-,TRBV7-9,TGTGCCAGCAGCCCCTGGCGGGGGGACTACAATGAGCAGTTCTTC,CASSPWRGDYNEQFF
-,TRBJ2-5,few,TRBV29-1,TGCAGCGTCAGCCAGGCGGGACGGGAGACCCAGTACTTC,CSVSQAGRETQYF
TRBD1,TRBJ2-5,-,TRBV15,TGTGCCACCAGCAGAGATCCTCGGGACAGGGGCAAAGAGACCCAGTACTTC,CATSRDPRDRGKETQYF
-,TRBJ2-7,-,TRBV10-3,TGTGCCATCAGTGAACGCGGGGGCAGCGACGAGCAGTACTTC,CAISERGGSDEQYF